This TCR beta chain was identified in a study of blood T cell repertoires in COVID-19 (dated by TCRdb to about 2020). Background on the whole study: Samples covering the acute and convalescent phases of COVID-19 were provided by collaborators in the United States, Italy and Spain. The material from the prospective study consisted of cDNA or gDNA derived from T cells, B-cell-depleted T cells, or PBMCs. Deeply sampled blood TCRbeta repertoires from subjects exposed to, actively infected with, or recovered from COVID-19 were included in the dataset. A freely available public database, intended as a resource for researchers studying the immune response to SARS-CoV-2, is where the repertoires were released. Samples came from the ongoing ImmuneRACE study (first 160 participants) plus 1,254 subjects from 6 global collaborators. Nearly every sample came with metadata listing a de-identified subject ID, COVID-19 status, age in years and sex. Where HLA class I and class II types were available, the types were taken from metadata supplied by the sample provider, not from assay-based typing. Overall results and qualifications from the work: Clinical and demographic metadata were provided uncurated, with the amount varying by source and participant.

TCRbeta CDR3 regions were amplified from genomic DNA using the immunoSEQ Assay, a bias-controlled multiplex PCR. The source study handled its data this way. Nucleated cell counts per sample were estimated from amplification of reference gene primers within the assay. To quantify the absolute abundance of each unique TCRbeta CDR3 rearrangement, sequence reads were collapsed and filtered. Productive Simpson clonality was computed per sample as the square root of Simpson's diversity index over productive rearrangements. TCRdb carries this immuneACCESS record with in-frame sequences only. Its versions omit some clonotypes, under half of them owing to an unresolved V gene in the studies checked, with the rest unexplained. Clone size and V and J calls were adopted from that table, with D and trimming inferred from the DNA. The sample data list 220,000 or so clones, and 82% of these were observed just once. Of the sample, about 3.4% is held by the ten largest clones.

There are 13 amino acids in the CDR3, from cysteine to phenylalanine inclusive. The CDR3 DNA has 39 bases and is translated from base 1. CDR1 and CDR2 are read off the germline V gene as SGHRS and YFSETQ. V and J are truncated by 8 bases and 1 base respectively, leaving an intervening sequence of 10 bases. In the prospective study, participants were about 18 to 95 years old, resided in 25 or so geographic areas of the United States, and were enrolled through a virtual design. Cohort assignment in the prospective study relied on participant-reported clinical history from a screening survey and a study questionnaire. For ImmuneRACE Cohort 3, a participant was defined as recovered based on two consecutive negative NP/OP PCR tests, clearance by a healthcare professional, or resolution of symptoms. Each participant in the prospective study had whole blood, serum and a nasopharyngeal or oropharyngeal swab collected by mobile phlebotomists. Participants in the prospective study had the option to provide additional blood draws and questionnaires over a roughly 2-month period. Prospective study blood samples were shipped either frozen or at room temperature before DNA extraction.

About this clone: It lacks a known antigen. Nothing much larger sits one base from this clone, and base qualities are not available.

The rearranged segments are TRBV5-1 and TRBJ2-1; no confident D gene assignment can be made. The sequence was collected from a woman aged 55-75 years who had recovered from COVID-19. Sequences were obtained from PBMCs or T cells enriched from blood (not recorded which). The CDR3 region: CARPVPSYNEQFF. The DNA sequence is given as TGCGCCAGGCCAGTCCCGTCCTACAATGAGCAGTTCTTC. When the CDR3 is completed using the reference TRBV5-1 and TRBJ2-1 genes on either side, the full variable domain is KAGVTQTPRYLIKTRGQQVTLSCSPISGHRSVSWYQQTPGQGLQFLFEYFSETQRNKGNFPGRFSGRQFSNSRSEMNVSTLELGDSALYLCARPVPSYNEQFFGPGTRLTVL.